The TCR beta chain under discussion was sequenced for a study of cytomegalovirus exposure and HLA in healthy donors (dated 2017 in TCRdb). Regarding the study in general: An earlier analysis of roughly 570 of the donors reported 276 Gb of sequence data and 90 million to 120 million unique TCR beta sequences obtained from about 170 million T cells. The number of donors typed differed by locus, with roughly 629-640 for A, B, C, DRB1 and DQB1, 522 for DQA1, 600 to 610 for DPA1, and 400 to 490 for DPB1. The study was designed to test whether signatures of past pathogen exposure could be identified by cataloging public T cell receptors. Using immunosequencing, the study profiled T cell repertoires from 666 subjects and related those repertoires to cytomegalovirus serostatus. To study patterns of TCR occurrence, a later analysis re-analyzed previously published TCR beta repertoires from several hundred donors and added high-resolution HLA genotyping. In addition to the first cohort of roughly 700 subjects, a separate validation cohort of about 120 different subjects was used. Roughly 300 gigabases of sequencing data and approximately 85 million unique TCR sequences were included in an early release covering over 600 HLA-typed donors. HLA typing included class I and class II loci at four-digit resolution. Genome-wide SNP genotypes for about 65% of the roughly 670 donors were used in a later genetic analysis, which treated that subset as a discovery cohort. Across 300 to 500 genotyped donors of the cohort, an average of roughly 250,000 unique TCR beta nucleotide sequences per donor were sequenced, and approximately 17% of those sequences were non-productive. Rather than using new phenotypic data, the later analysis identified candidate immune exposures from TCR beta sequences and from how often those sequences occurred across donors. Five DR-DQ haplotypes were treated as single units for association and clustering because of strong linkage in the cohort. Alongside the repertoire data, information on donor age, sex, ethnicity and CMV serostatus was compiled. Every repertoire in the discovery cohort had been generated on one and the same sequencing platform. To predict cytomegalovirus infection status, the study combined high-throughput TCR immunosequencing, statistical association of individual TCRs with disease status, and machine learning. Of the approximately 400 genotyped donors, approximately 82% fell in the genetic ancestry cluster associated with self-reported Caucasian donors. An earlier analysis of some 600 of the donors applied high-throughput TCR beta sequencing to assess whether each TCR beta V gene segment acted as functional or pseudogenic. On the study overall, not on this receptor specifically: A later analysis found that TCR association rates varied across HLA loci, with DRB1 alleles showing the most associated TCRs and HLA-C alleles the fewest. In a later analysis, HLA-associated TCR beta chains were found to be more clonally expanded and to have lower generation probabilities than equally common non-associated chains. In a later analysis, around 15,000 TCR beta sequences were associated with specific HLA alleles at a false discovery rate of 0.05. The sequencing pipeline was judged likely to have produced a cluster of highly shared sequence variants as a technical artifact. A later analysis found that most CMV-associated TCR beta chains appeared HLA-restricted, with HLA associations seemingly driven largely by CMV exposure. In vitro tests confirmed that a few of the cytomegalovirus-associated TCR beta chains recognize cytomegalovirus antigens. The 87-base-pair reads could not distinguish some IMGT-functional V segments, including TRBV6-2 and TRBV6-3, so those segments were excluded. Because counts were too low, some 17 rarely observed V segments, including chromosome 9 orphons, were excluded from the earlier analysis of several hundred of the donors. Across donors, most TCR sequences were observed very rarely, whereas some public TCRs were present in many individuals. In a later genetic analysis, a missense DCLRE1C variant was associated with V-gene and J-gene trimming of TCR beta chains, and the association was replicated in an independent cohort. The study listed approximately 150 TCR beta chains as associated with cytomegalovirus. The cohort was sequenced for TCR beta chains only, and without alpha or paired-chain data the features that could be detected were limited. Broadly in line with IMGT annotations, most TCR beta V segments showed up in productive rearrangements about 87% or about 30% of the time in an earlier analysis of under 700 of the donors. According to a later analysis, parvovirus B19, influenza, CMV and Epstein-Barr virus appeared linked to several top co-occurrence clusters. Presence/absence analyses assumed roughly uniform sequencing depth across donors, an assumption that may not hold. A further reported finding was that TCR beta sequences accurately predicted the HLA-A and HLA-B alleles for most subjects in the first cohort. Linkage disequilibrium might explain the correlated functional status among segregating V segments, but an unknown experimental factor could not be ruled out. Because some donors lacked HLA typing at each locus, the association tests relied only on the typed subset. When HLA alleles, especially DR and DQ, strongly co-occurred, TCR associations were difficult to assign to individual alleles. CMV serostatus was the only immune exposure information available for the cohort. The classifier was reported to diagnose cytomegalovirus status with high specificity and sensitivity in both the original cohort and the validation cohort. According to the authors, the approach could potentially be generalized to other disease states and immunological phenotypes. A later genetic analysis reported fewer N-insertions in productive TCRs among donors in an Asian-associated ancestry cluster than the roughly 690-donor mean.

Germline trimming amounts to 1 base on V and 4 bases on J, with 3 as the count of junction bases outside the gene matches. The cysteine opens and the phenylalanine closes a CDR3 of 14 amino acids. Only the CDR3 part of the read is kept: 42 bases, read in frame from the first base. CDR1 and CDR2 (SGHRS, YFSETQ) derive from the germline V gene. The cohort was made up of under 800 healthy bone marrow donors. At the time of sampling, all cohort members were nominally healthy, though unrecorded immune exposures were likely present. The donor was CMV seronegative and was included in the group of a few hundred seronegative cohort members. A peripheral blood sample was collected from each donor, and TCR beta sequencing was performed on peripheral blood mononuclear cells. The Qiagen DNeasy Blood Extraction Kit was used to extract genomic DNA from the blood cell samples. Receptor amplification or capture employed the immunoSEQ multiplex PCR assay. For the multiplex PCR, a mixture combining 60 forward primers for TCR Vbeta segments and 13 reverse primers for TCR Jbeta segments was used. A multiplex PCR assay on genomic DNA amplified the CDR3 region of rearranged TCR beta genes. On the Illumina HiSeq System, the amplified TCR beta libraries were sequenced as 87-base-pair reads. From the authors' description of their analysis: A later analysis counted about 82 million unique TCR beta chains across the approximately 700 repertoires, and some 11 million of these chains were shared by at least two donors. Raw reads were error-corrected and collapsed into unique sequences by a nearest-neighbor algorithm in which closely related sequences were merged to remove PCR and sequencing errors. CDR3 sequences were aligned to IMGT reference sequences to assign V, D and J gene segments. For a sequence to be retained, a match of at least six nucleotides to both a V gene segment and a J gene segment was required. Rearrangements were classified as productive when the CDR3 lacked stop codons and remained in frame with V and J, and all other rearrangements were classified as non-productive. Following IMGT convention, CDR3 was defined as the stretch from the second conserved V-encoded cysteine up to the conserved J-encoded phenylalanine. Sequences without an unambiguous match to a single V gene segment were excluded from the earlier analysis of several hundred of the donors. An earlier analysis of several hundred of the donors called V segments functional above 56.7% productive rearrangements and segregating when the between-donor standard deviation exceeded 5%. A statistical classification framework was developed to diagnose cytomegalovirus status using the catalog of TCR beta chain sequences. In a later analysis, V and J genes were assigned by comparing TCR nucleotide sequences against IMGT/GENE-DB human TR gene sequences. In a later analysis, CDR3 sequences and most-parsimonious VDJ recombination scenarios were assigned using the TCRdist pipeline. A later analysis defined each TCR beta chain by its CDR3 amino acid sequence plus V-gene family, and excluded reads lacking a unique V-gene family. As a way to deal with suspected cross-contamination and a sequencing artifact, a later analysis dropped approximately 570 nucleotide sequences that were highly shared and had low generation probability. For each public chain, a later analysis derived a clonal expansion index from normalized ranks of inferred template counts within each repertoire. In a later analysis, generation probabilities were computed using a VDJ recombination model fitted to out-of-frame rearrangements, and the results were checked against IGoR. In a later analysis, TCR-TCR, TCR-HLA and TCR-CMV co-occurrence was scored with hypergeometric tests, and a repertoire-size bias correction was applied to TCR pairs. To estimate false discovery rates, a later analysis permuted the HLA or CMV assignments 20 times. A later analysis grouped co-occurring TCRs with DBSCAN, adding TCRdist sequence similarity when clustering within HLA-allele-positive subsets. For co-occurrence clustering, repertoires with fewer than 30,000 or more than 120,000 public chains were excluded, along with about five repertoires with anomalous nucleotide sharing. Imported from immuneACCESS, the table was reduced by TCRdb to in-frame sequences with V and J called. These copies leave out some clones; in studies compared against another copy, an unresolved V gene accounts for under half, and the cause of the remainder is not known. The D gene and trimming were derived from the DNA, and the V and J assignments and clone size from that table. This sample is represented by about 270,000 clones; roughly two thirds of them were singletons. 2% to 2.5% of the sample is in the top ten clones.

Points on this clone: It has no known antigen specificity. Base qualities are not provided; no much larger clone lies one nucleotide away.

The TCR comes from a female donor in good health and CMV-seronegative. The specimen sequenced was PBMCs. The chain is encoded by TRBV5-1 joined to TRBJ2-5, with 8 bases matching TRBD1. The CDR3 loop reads CASSLSGQGETQYF. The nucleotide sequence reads TGCGCCAGCAGCTTGTCCGGACAGGGAGAGACCCAGTACTTC.